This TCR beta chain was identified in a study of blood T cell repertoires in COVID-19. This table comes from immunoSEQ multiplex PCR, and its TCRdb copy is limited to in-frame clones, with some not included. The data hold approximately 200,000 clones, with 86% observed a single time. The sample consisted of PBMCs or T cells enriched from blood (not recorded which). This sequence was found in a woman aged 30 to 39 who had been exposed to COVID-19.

The DNA of the CDR3 is TGTGCCAGCTCACCGCTCCAGCGGGGGGGCCGTGATACGCAGTATTTT. The encoded protein is CASSPLQRGGRDTQYF. The chain joins TRBV18 to TRBJ2-3; TRBD2 agrees at 10 bases. This CDR3 region has 16 residues. Trimming cost V 3 bases and J 6 bases; bases outside gene matches: 9. The germline CDR1 and CDR2 sequences are KGHSH and LQKENI. Full variable domain (rest looked up from reference TRBV18 and TRBJ2-3): NAGVMQNPRHLVRRRGQEARLRCSPMKGHSHVYWYRQLPEEGLKFMVYLQKENIIDESGMPKERFSAEFPKEGPSILRIQQVVRGDSAAYFCASSPLQRGGRDTQYFGPGTRLTVL.